The rows below give T cell receptor beta chains drawn from one sample of a study of blood T cell repertoires in COVID-19. Only in-frame clones appear in the TCRdb table, and some are missing; sequencing was by immunoSEQ multiplex PCR. The profile shows fewer than 150,000 clones, about 90% of them singletons. The sequenced sample consisted of peripheral blood. The receptors derive from a woman aged 45-65 years with active or convalescent COVID-19. Both conserved end residues are part of each CDR3. Fields, in order: clone size, V gene, J gene, D gene, CDR3 protein, CDR3 DNA. D genes are given only for firm matches. The listing skips clone size in some rows; elsewhere it reads once, few, many or a size class.

.	TRBV29-1	TRBJ1-2	.	CSVEDTVRSYGYTF	TGCAGCGTTGAAGACACAGTGCGTAGTTATGGCTACACCTTC
.	TRBV6-5	TRBJ2-5	.	CASRESLTETQYF	TGTGCCAGCAGAGAGAGTTTAACGGAGACCCAGTACTTC
.	TRBV5-6	TRBJ2-1	TRBD2	CASSLDLGTSVYNEQFF	TGTGCCAGCAGCTTGGACCTCGGGACTAGCGTTTACAATGAGCAGTTCTTC
.	TRBV4-3	TRBJ2-2	TRBD2	CASSLGSGSSAGELFF	TGCGCCAGCAGCCTCGGTAGCGGGAGTTCGGCCGGGGAGCTGTTTTTT
once	TRBV19	TRBJ1-1	TRBD1	CASSIRGQNTEAFF	TGTGCCAGTAGTATAAGGGGGCAGAACACTGAAGCTTTCTTT
once	TRBV27	TRBJ2-5	.	CASSSGLGTQYF	TGTGCCAGCAGTTCCGGACTTGGGACCCAGTACTTC
once	TRBV10-1	TRBJ1-6	TRBD1	CAGPPGQGSSPLHF	TGCGCCGGCCCCCCGGGACAGGGGTCTTCACCCCTCCACTTT
.	TRBV30	TRBJ1-1	.	CAWSAQKFMNTEAFF	TGTGCCTGGAGTGCCCAGAAGTTCATGAACACTGAAGCTTTCTTT
once	TRBV28	TRBJ2-3	.	CASSSRQSTDTQYF	TGTGCCAGCAGCTCCCGACAGAGCACAGATACGCAGTATTTT
.	TRBV7-2	TRBJ2-5	.	CASSLVAGERETQYF	TGTGCCAGCAGCTTAGTAGCAGGGGAGAGGGAGACCCAGTACTTC
.	TRBV6-5	TRBJ1-3	.	CASIPGAGNTIYF	TGTGCCAGCATTCCGGGAGCTGGGAACACCATATATTTT
.	TRBV21-1	TRBJ1-5	.	CASTPDTEGSNQPQHF	TGTGCCAGCACCCCTGATACGGAGGGCAGCAATCAGCCCCAGCATTTT
.	TRBV11-2	TRBJ1-2	.	CASSASPGHFYGYTF	TGTGCCAGCAGCGCCTCTCCGGGACACTTCTATGGCTACACCTTC
.	TRBV12-3/TRBV12-4	TRBJ1-1	.	CASSLSLNTEAFF	TGTGCCAGCAGTTTATCCCTAAACACTGAAGCTTTCTTT
once	TRBV7-8	TRBJ2-1	.	CASSLDDRWDGSNEQFF	TGTGCCAGCAGCTTAGACGACAGATGGGATGGGTCCAATGAGCAGTTCTTC
.	TRBV27	TRBJ2-5	TRBD2	CASRRLAGVVETQYF	TGTGCCAGCAGGCGACTAGCGGGAGTCGTAGAGACCCAGTACTTC
.	TRBV28	TRBJ2-6	.	CASSFPAGANVLTF	TGTGCCAGCAGTTTTCCTGCGGGGGCCAACGTCCTGACTTTC
.	TRBV9	TRBJ2-2	TRBD2	CASSVAVAGAVTGELFF	TGTGCCAGCAGCGTAGCGGTAGCGGGAGCGGTCACCGGGGAGCTGTTTTTT
.	TRBV25-1	TRBJ1-1	.	CASRPHGVNTEAFF	TGTGCCAGCAGGCCTCACGGAGTGAACACTGAAGCTTTCTTT
.	TRBV24-1	TRBJ2-3	.	CATSDRGGGIPDTQYF	TGTGCCACCAGTGATAGAGGGGGGGGAATACCAGATACGCAGTATTTT
few	TRBV2	TRBJ2-3	TRBD1	CASSEGDRGTDTQYF	TGTGCCAGCAGTGAGGGGGACAGGGGAACAGATACGCAGTATTTT
few	TRBV6-1	TRBJ1-1	.	CASSVLGQPTMNTEAFF	TGTGCCAGCAGTGTCCTCGGACAGCCGACTATGAACACTGAAGCTTTCTTT
.	TRBV24-1	TRBJ1-2	.	CAVQEANYGYTF	TGTGCCGTACAAGAGGCTAACTATGGCTACACCTTC
.	TRBV2	TRBJ1-1	TRBD1	CASSPRQGAKWAFF	TGTGCCAGCAGTCCCCGCCAGGGGGCGAAGTGGGCTTTCTTT
.	TRBV21-1	TRBJ1-2	.	CATQAKRWYGYTF	TGTGCCACCCAGGCGAAACGGTGGTATGGCTACACCTTC
.	TRBV30	TRBJ1-1	.	CAWSLGTRRGTEAFF	TGTGCCTGGAGTTTGGGAACTAGGCGAGGGACTGAAGCTTTCTTT
.	TRBV28	TRBJ1-3	.	CASSYTRGSDGNTIYF	TGTGCCAGCAGTTACACCAGGGGTTCTGATGGAAACACCATATATTTT
.	TRBV7-8	TRBJ2-1	.	CASSLARGSTNEQFF	TGTGCCAGCAGCTTAGCCAGGGGTTCGACGAATGAGCAGTTCTTC
.	TRBV18	TRBJ2-7	TRBD2	CASSGAGGGYEQYF	TGTGCCAGCTCAGGAGCGGGAGGGGGCTACGAGCAGTACTTC
.	TRBV5-1	TRBJ1-2	.	CASSLGDIRGYGYTF	TGCGCCAGCAGCTTAGGGGACATCCGTGGCTATGGCTACACCTTC
.	TRBV19	TRBJ1-5	.	CASTGWGNQPQHF	TGTGCCAGTACCGGGTGGGGCAATCAGCCCCAGCATTTT
.	TRBV5-4	TRBJ2-3	.	CASSLTDLGTGTQYF	TGTGCCAGCAGCTTGACTGACTTGGGCACAGGTACGCAGTATTTT
.	TRBV19	TRBJ1-5	TRBD1	CASTKGQFNQPQHF	TGTGCCAGTACTAAGGGACAGTTCAATCAGCCCCAGCATTTT
.	TRBV3-1/TRBV3-2	TRBJ2-5	TRBD1	CASSQGTGFHETQYF	TGTGCCAGCAGCCAAGGGACAGGGTTCCATGAGACCCAGTACTTC
.	TRBV24-1	TRBJ1-5	.	CATSSSREGNQPQHF	TGTGCCACCAGTAGTAGTAGGGAGGGCAATCAGCCCCAGCATTTT
.	TRBV7-3	TRBJ1-2	.	CASSPDTTYGYTF	TGTGCCAGCAGTCCGGACACCACCTATGGCTACACCTTC
.	TRBV29-1	TRBJ2-1	TRBD2	CSGPTGTSDYNEQFF	TGCAGCGGCCCGACCGGGACTAGCGACTACAATGAGCAGTTCTTC
.	TRBV6-2/TRBV6-3	TRBJ2-1	TRBD2	CASSHWTSGSNSQGRFF	TGTGCCAGCAGTCACTGGACTAGCGGGAGTAATTCCCAAGGACGGTTCTTC
once	TRBV5-1	TRBJ2-6	.	CASSGTGTGANVLTF	TGCGCCAGCAGCGGAACAGGGACTGGGGCCAACGTCCTGACTTTC
.	TRBV25-1	TRBJ2-2	TRBD2	CASSLADVTGELFF	TGTGCCAGCAGTCTAGCGGACGTCACCGGGGAGCTGTTTTTT
.	TRBV5-1	TRBJ2-2	.	CASSPRLDTGELFF	TGCGCCAGCAGCCCCCGACTCGACACCGGGGAGCTGTTTTTT
.	TRBV19	TRBJ1-2	.	CASSRESDYGYTF	TGTGCCAGTAGTAGGGAGAGTGACTATGGCTACACCTTC
.	TRBV9	TRBJ2-3	.	CASSVSSQGSTDTQYF	TGTGCCAGCAGCGTATCCTCCCAGGGGAGCACAGATACGCAGTATTTT
once	TRBV27	TRBJ2-7	TRBD1	CASSYDRGRVYEQYF	TGTGCCAGCAGTTACGACAGGGGTAGGGTCTACGAGCAGTACTTC
.	TRBV12-3/TRBV12-4	TRBJ2-2	.	CASSLETGELFF	TGTGCCAGCAGCCTAGAAACCGGGGAGCTGTTTTTT
.	TRBV19	TRBJ1-4	TRBD1	CASQDRGDEKLFF	TGTGCCAGTCAAGACAGGGGGGATGAAAAACTGTTTTTT
.	TRBV13	TRBJ2-6	.	CASSLTSEFRANVLTF	TGTGCCAGCAGCTTAACGTCGGAGTTTCGAGCCAACGTCCTGACTTTC
.	TRBV6-4	TRBJ2-7	.	CASSGRAGNSYEQYF	TGTGCCAGCAGTGGCCGGGCGGGAAACTCCTACGAGCAGTACTTC
.	TRBV6-6	TRBJ2-7	TRBD1	CASSSTGGGFEQYF	TGTGCCAGCAGTTCCACAGGGGGCGGGTTCGAGCAGTACTTC
once	TRBV18	TRBJ2-5	.	CASSPQGETQYF	TGTGCCAGCTCACCCCAGGGGGAGACCCAGTACTTC
.	TRBV4-2	TRBJ2-7	.	CASSQGADSYEQYF	TGTGCCAGCAGCCAAGGGGCAGATTCCTACGAGCAGTACTTC